The 25 T cell receptor beta chains given below trace back to one sample, sequenced in a study of blood T cell repertoires in COVID-19. Measured with immunoSEQ multiplex PCR; TCRdb has only the in-frame clones, and not every one. The profile shows fewer than 150,000 clones, about 90% of them singletons. Input material: peripheral blood. The source of these receptors is a woman aged 60-70 years with COVID-19, enrolled during active disease.

The rearrangement joins TRBV6-2 or TRBV6-3 to TRBJ2-2; 7 nucleotides match TRBD2. Losses at the gene ends were 4 bases for V and 3 bases for J; bases not matched to a gene: 11. Per germline, CDR1 MNHEY and CDR2 SVGEGT. CDR3 size: 17 residues. CDR3 protein: CASSFVVGGGDTGELFF. CDR3 DNA sequence: TGTGCCAGCAGTTTTGTCGTAGGCGGGGGAGACACCGGGGAGCTGTTTTTT.

The chain recombines TRBV6-2 or TRBV6-3 with TRBJ1-2; D remains unclear. The germline gives CDR1 MNHEY, CDR2 SVGEGT. The ends were cut back, 2 bases at V and 4 bases at J, with 5 bases in the middle. This CDR3 is 12 amino acids long. CDR3 DNA: TGTGCCAGCAGTTACCCCGTCTATGGCTACACCTTC. It translates to CASSYPVYGYTF.

The chain is built from TRBV3-1 (or the pseudogene TRBV3-2) and TRBJ1-2; D gene unclear. Germline V lookup: CDR1 LGHDT, CDR2 YNNKEL (reference sequence). The CDR3 has 12 residues. Between the trimmed V and J ends, which lost 1 base and 8 bases, there was a span of 8 bases. The CDR3: CASSQGAGGYTF. As DNA, the CDR3 is TGTGCCAGCAGCCAAGGGGCGGGCGGCTACACCTTC.

The genes are TRBV7-3 and TRBJ2-5; 7 bases match TRBD1. Germline V lookup: CDR1 SGHTA, CDR2 FQGTGA. J lost 0 bases, V lost 2 bases, and 9 bases had no gene match. The CDR3 contains 17 residues. CDR3 DNA sequence: TGTGCCAGCAGCTTAGGGCTGAGGGGGCTGCACCAAGAGACCCAGTACTTC. Protein: CASSLGLRGLHQETQYF.

The rearrangement joins TRBV18 to TRBJ2-3; TRBD2 matches 10 bases. This CDR3 spans 16 amino acids. Trimming cost V 5 bases and J 1 base; bases outside gene matches: 6. The V gene's germline CDR1 is KGHSH and CDR2 LQKENI. The DNA for the CDR3 is TGTGCCAGCTCAACTATAGCGGGGGGCGGCACAGATACGCAGTATTTT. The encoded protein is CASSTIAGGGTDTQYF.

The CDR3 loop reads CASSLTLAISTGELFF. The DNA for the CDR3 is TGTGCCAGCAGCTTAACACTAGCTATCTCCACCGGGGAGCTGTTTTTT. This rearrangement joins TRBV7-3 to TRBJ2-2; D perhaps matches TRBD2 (6 bases). Trimming removed 0 bases from V and 4 bases from J, with 12 bases in between. The CDR3 runs 16 residues. From germline, CDR1 is SGHTA and CDR2 FQGTGA.

The genes are TRBV2 and TRBJ2-5, with a weak D call TRBD1 (5 bases). CDR1 is SNHLY, CDR2 FYNNEI, per germline. CDR3 length: 14 amino acids. V gave up 9 bases and J gave up 5 bases, with 19 bases separating them. CDR3 region: CASTRIRTSETQYF. The CDR3 region has the DNA TGTGCCAGTACTCGCATCCGGACATCGGAGACCCAGTACTTC. Looking up the rest from reference TRBV2 and TRBJ2-5 gives the full variable domain: EPEVTQTPSHQVTQMGQEVILRCVPISNHLYFYWYRQILGQKVEFLVSFYNNEISEKSEIFDDQFSVERPDGSNFTLKIRSTKLEDSAMYFCASTRIRTSETQYFGPGTRLLVL.

Only a few counts were recorded for this clone. The chain combines TRBV7-2 with TRBJ1-2; D remains unclear. The CDR3 runs 12 residues. Germline CDR1 and CDR2: SGHTA and FQGNSA. The germline V and J ends were trimmed by 2 bases and 4 bases, with 5 bases remaining between them. CDR3 protein: CASSLIFYGYTF. The CDR3 coding sequence is TGTGCCAGCAGCTTAATCTTCTATGGCTACACCTTC.

This clone was recorded a few times. This chain connects TRBV6-5 to TRBJ1-1, with TRBD1 matching over 8 bases. V shed 6 bases, J shed 8 bases, and the junction held 11 bases outside the gene matches. The germline V gene encodes CDR1 MNHEY and CDR2 SVGAGI. CDR3 length: 14 residues. CDR3 loop: CASSPGAGQGEAFF. The CDR3 nucleotides read TGTGCCAGCAGCCCAGGCGCCGGACAGGGCGAAGCTTTCTTT.

The gene calls are TRBV27 and TRBJ1-1; a weak D match, TRBD1 (5 bases). CDR1 MNHEY and CDR2 SMNVEV come from the germline V gene (reference sequence). V was trimmed by 8 bases and J by 4 bases, leaving 8 bases between them. The CDR3 loop spans 11 amino acids. The CDR3 reads CASLRGTEAFF. CDR3 DNA sequence: TGTGCCAGCCTTAGGGGCACTGAAGCTTTCTTT.

Turning to this clone: The same CDR3 can be traced to other DNA sequences in this sample. This chain uses TRBV19 with TRBJ2-7; TRBD1 matches 7 bases. This CDR3 comprises 13 residues. V gave up 5 bases and J gave up 3 bases; unmatched junction bases: 4. CDR1 is LNHDA, CDR2 SQIVND, per germline (reference sequence). The CDR3: CASSLAGGYEQYF. In DNA form, the CDR3 reads TGTGCCAGTAGTTTAGCAGGGGGCTACGAGCAGTACTTC. Variable domain in full (rest from reference TRBV19 and TRBJ2-7): DGGITQSPKYLFRKEGQNVTLSCEQNLNHDAMYWYRQDPGQGLRLIYYSQIVNDFQKGDIAEGYSVSREKKESFPLTVTSAQKNPTAFYLCASSLAGGYEQYFGPGTRLTVT.

The chain links TRBV30 to TRBJ2-1; 14 positions match TRBD2. Germline values: CDR1 GTSNPN, CDR2 SVGIG (reference sequence). V was clipped by 2 bases and J by 7 bases; unmatched bases: 13. This CDR3 has 18 amino acids. CDR3 in DNA: TGTGCCTGGAGTTCGCCTGGGACTAGCGGGGGCAGGGGGAATGAGCAGTTCTTC. Its translation is CAWSSPGTSGGRGNEQFF. Drawing the rest from reference TRBV30 and TRBJ2-1, the complete variable domain is SQTIHQWPATLVQPVGSPLSLECTVEGTSNPNLYWYRQAAGRGLQLLFYSVGIGQISSEVPQNLSASRPQDRQFILSSKKLLLSDSGFYLCAWSSPGTSGGRGNEQFFGPGTRLTVL.

CDR3 region: CASSSGLAGSTDTQYF. CDR3 nucleotide sequence: TGTGCCAGCAGCTCAGGACTAGCGGGGAGCACAGATACGCAGTATTTT. V is TRBV7-9 and J is TRBJ2-3, with 12 nucleotides matching TRBD2. V was pared by 4 bases and J by 0 bases, with 2 bases of the junction left unmatched. The CDR3 sequence is 16 residues long. Per the germline V gene, CDR1 is SEHNR and CDR2 is FQNEAQ (reference sequence).

V is TRBV19 and J is TRBJ1-2; tentative D call: TRBD1 (5 bases). The CDR3 is 15 residues long. The V gene lost 2 bases and the J gene lost 4 bases, with 14 bases spanning the gap. Germline CDR1 and CDR2: LNHDA and SQIVND (reference sequence). Here the CDR3 DNA reads TGTGCCAGTAGTATACGGGGGATTAGTGTCTATGGCTACACCTTC. Translating gives CASSIRGISVYGYTF. Using reference TRBV19 and TRBJ1-2 for the parts outside the CDR3, the full variable domain is DGGITQSPKYLFRKEGQNVTLSCEQNLNHDAMYWYRQDPGQGLRLIYYSQIVNDFQKGDIAEGYSVSREKKESFPLTVTSAQKNPTAFYLCASSIRGISVYGYTFGSGTRLTVV.

The chain joins TRBV15 to TRBJ2-2; 8 bases are shared with TRBD2. The CDR3 covers 16 residues. Germline trimming cut 0 bases from V and 3 bases from J; bases unmatched to any gene: 3. Germline values: CDR1 LNHNV, CDR2 YYDKDF (reference sequence). The CDR3 DNA reads TGTGCCACCAGCAGAGAGGGACTAGGGGACACCGGGGAGCTGTTTTTT. Its translation: CATSREGLGDTGELFF.

This rearrangement joins TRBV6-2 or TRBV6-3 to TRBJ2-5; 7 bases agree with TRBD1. V was pared by 6 bases and J by 3 bases, with 7 bases of the junction left unmatched. CDR3 length: 14 residues. The germline V gene encodes CDR1 MNHEY and CDR2 SVGEGT. The CDR3 coding sequence is TGTGCCAGCAGCCAGAGGGACAGTGAAGAGACCCAGTACTTC. Protein product: CASSQRDSEETQYF.

V is TRBV25-1 and J is TRBJ1-2, with D maybe TRBD1 (5 bases). V gave up 5 bases and J gave up 7 bases, with 11 bases separating them. Germline V lookup: CDR1 MGHDK, CDR2 SYGVNS. The CDR3 covers 12 residues. The CDR3 DNA follows: TGTGCCAGCAGTATCCACAGGTTTGGCTACACCTTC. Translation: CASSIHRFGYTF.

The chain recombines TRBV29-1 with TRBJ1-3; D is unresolved. V lost 5 bases and J 0 bases, leaving 14 bases between the germline ends. Germline values: CDR1 SQVTM, CDR2 ANQGSEA. The CDR3 is made up of 15 amino acids. CDR3 region: CSVKTAFFSGNTIYF. In nucleotides, the CDR3 is TGCAGCGTTAAAACAGCATTCTTCTCTGGAAACACCATATATTTT.

The sample holds one count of this clone. This rearrangement joins TRBV7-8 to TRBJ1-2; 7 bases map to TRBD1. CDR3 length: 15 residues. J lost 8 bases, V lost 1 base, and 10 bases had no gene match. Germline CDR1 reads SGHVS; CDR2 reads FQNEAQ. CDR3 DNA: TGTGCCAGCAGCTTAGTTATCCGTACAGGGGCGGGCTACACCTTC. It encodes CASSLVIRTGAGYTF.

CDR3 sequence: CASSRGQGVYTEAFF. In DNA form, the CDR3 reads TGTGCCAGCTCTCGGGGACAGGGGGTTTACACTGAAGCTTTCTTT. V gene TRBV18 combines with J gene TRBJ1-1, with TRBD1 matching over 11 bases. Losses at the gene ends were 6 bases for V and 3 bases for J; bases not matched to a gene: 6. This CDR3 spans 15 amino acids. CDR1 is KGHSH and CDR2 is LQKENI in the germline V gene.

In its sample, this clone was seen once. J is TRBJ2-2 and V is TRBV15; 8 bases map to TRBD1. Unmatched junction bases numbered 6, after V lost 1 base and J lost 5 bases. The CDR3 totals 16 residues. Looked up from germline, CDR1 is LNHNV and CDR2 is YYDKDF (reference sequence). CDR3 nucleotides: TGTGCCACCAGCAGAGGGGGGCAGGGGGCAACCGGGGAGCTGTTTTTT. Amino acid sequence: CATSRGGQGATGELFF. The whole variable domain, filled in from reference TRBV15 and TRBJ2-2, reads DAMVIQNPRYQVTQFGKPVTLSCSQTLNHNVMYWYQQKSSQAPKLLFHYYDKDFNNEADTPDNFQSRRPNTSFCFLDIRSPGLGDTAMYLCATSRGGQGATGELFFGEGSRLTVL.

This chain links TRBV2 with TRBJ2-7; D unresolved. The CDR3 is 15 amino acids. The V gene lost 1 base and the J gene lost 2 bases, with 12 bases spanning the gap. Germline CDR1 reads SNHLY; CDR2 reads FYNNEI. The CDR3 sequence is CASSEGLRKPYEQYF. DNA of the CDR3: TGTGCCAGCAGTGAAGGATTGAGGAAACCCTACGAGCAGTACTTC.

This clone showed up just once. This chain uses TRBV5-1 with TRBJ1-1; D remains ambiguous. The V gene lost 4 bases and the J gene lost 3 bases, with 10 bases spanning the gap. Germline V gene sequence: CDR1 SGHRS, CDR2 YFSETQ. CDR3 length: 13 residues. This CDR3 is CASSRRVDTEAFF. For the CDR3, the DNA is TGCGCCAGCAGCAGGCGGGTCGACACTGAAGCTTTCTTT. Looking up the rest from reference TRBV5-1 and TRBJ1-1 gives the full variable domain: KAGVTQTPRYLIKTRGQQVTLSCSPISGHRSVSWYQQTPGQGLQFLFEYFSETQRNKGNFPGRFSGRQFSNSRSEMNVSTLELGDSALYLCASSRRVDTEAFFGQGTRLTVV.

V is TRBV11-2 and J is TRBJ1-6; D is perhaps TRBD1 (5 bases). V was shortened by 6 bases and J by 8 bases, with 14 bases between the two germline ends. There are 14 residues in the CDR3. Germline CDR1 reads SGHAT; CDR2 reads FQNNGV. The CDR3 loop is CASSYAGSDSPLHF. The CDR3 nucleotides are TGTGCCAGCAGTTACGCAGGGTCGGATTCACCCCTCCACTTT.

The chain recombines TRBV3-1 (or the pseudogene TRBV3-2) with TRBJ2-7; the D is unclear. The CDR3 sequence is 10 residues long. V dropped 10 bases and J dropped 0 bases, with 4 bases sitting between them. Per the germline V gene, CDR1 is LGHDT and CDR2 is YNNKEL (reference sequence). The CDR3, as DNA: TGTGCCAACTCCTCCTACGAGCAGTACTTC. This gives the protein CANSSYEQYF.